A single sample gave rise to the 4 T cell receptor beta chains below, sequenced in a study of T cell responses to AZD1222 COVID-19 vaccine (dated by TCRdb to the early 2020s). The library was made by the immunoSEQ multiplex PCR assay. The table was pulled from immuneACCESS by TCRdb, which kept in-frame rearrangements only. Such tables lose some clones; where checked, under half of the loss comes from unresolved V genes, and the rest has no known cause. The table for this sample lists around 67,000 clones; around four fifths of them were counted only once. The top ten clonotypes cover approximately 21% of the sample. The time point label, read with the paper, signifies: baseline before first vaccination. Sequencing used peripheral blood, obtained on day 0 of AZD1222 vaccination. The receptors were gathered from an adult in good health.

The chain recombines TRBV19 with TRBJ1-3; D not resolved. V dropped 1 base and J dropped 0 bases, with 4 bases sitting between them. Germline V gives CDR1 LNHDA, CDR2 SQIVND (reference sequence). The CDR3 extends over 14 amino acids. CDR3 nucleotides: TGTGCCAGTAGTATAGGCACCTCTGGAAACACCATATATTTT. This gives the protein CASSIGTSGNTIYF.

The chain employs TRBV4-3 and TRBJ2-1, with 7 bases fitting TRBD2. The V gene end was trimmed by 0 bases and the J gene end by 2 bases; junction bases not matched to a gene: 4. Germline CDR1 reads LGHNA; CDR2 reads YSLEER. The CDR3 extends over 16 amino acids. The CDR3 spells CASSQESAGAYNEQFF. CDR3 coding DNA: TGCGCCAGCAGCCAAGAATCGGCGGGAGCCTACAATGAGCAGTTCTTC.

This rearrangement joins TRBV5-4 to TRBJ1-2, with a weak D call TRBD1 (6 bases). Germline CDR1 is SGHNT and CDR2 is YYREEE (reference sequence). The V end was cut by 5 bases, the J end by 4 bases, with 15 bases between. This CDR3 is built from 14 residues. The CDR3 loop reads CASSRSGGLYGYTF. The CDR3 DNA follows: TGTGCCAGCAGTAGGTCGGGGGGCCTCTATGGCTACACCTTC. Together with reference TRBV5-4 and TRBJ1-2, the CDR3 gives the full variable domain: ETGVTQSPTHLIKTRGQQVTLRCSSQSGHNTVSWYQQALGQGPQFIFQYYREEENGRGNFPPRFSGLQFPNYSSELNVNALELDDSALYLCASSRSGGLYGYTFGSGTRLTVV.

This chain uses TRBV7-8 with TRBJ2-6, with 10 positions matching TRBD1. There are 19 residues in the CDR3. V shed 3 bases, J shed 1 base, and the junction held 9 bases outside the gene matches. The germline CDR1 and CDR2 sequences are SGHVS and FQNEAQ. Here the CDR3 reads CASSFTPGTGASGANVLTF. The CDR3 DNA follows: TGTGCCAGCAGCTTTACTCCCGGGACAGGGGCATCTGGGGCCAACGTCCTGACTTTC.